The 26 T cell receptor beta chains listed next were all sequenced from one sample in a study of blood T cells in healthy people across ages. PCR was performed a second time for 7 to 11 cycles using a sample-barcoded 5' primer and a J-beta primer mix. TCRdb re-called the 5' RACE reads with MiXCR, one entry per CDR3 protein. The sample consists of 850,000 to 1,000,000 distinct CDR3 sequences, roughly 51% of them appearing once. The sequencing sample was made of blood. These receptors were collected from a woman aged 60-70 years in good health.

J is TRBJ2-7 and V is TRBV7-9, with D possibly matching TRBD1 (6 bases). Germline V gives CDR1 SEHNR, CDR2 FQNEAQ (reference sequence). The CDR3 consists of 17 residues. V lost 7 bases to trimming and J lost 3 bases, with 25 bases between them. The CDR3 bases are TGTGCCAGCATCAGGGGACCTGACAACCCCGAGGTCTACGAGCAGTACTTC. This encodes CASIRGPDNPEVYEQYF.

The CDR3 is CSATGDGYGYTF. DNA of the CDR3: TGCAGTGCCACAGGGGACGGCTATGGCTACACCTTC. This chain connects TRBV20-1 to TRBJ1-2; 7 positions agree with TRBD1. V lost 6 bases, J lost 4 bases, and 5 bases stayed unmatched. The length of the CDR3 is 12 residues. Looked up from germline, CDR1 is DFQATT and CDR2 is SNEGSKA (reference sequence).

This clonotype came up a few times. This chain uses TRBV14 with TRBJ2-7, with TRBD2 matching 8 bases. V shed 4 bases and J 7 bases; nucleotides not matched to a gene: 15. The germline CDR1 and CDR2 sequences are SGHDN and FVKESK. There are 16 residues in the CDR3. The CDR3: CASSLTVGLARREQYF. CDR3 nucleotides: TGTGCCAGCAGCCTCACAGTAGGACTAGCCAGACGGGAGCAGTACTTC.

The J gene is TRBJ2-5, the V gene TRBV29-1; 10 bases fit TRBD1. This CDR3 is built from 13 residues. Germline-derived CDR1 and CDR2 are SQVTM and ANQGSEA. Trimming removed 7 bases from V and 5 bases from J; junction bases left unmatched: 7. The CDR3 spells CSATGTGVETQYF. CDR3 in DNA: TGCAGCGCGACCGGGACAGGGGTCGAGACCCAGTACTTC.

The V call is TRBV6-5, the J call TRBJ2-6; D gene unclear. The V end lost 2 bases, the J end lost 2 bases, and 10 bases lay between the germline ends. There are 16 residues in the CDR3. Germline values: CDR1 MNHEY, CDR2 SVGAGI. CDR3 DNA: TGTGCCAGCAGTTACCTCACAAGGGCTGGGGCCAACGTCCTGACTTTC. Its protein is CASSYLTRAGANVLTF.

This clonotype was recorded a few times. This chain connects TRBV20-1 to TRBJ1-1; tentative D call: TRBD1 (5 bases). The ends were cut back, 5 bases at V and 1 base at J, with 8 bases in the middle. The CDR3 has 12 residues. Germline-derived CDR1 and CDR2 are DFQATT and SNEGSKA (reference sequence). CDR3 amino acids: CSAPTGNTEAFF. Written as DNA, the CDR3 is TGCAGTGCTCCAACAGGGAACACTGAAGCTTTCTTT.

The chain combines TRBV9 with TRBJ1-1, with 7 bases that match TRBD1. With V trimmed by 3 bases and J by 4 bases, 9 bases remained unmatched. Germline V CDR1 and CDR2: SGDLS, YYNGEE. The CDR3 is made up of 15 amino acids. The CDR3 region is CASSGYRGGGTEAFF. The CDR3 DNA reads TGTGCCAGCAGCGGCTACAGGGGAGGAGGCACTGAAGCTTTCTTT.

Many counts were recorded for this clonotype. The chain uses TRBV20-1 and TRBJ2-1; 9 positions match TRBD2. The CDR3 sequence is 17 residues long. Germline CDR1 DFQATT, CDR2 SNEGSKA (reference sequence). V gave up 5 bases and J gave up 7 bases; unmatched junction bases: 18. CDR3 loop: CSADLGLAGEEGNEQFF. The CDR3 bases are TGCAGTGCTGACCTAGGCTTAGCGGGAGAGGAAGGAAATGAGCAGTTCTTC.

V gene TRBV7-9 combines with J gene TRBJ2-5, with D possibly being TRBD1 (6 bases). CDR3 length equals 14 residues. V lost 4 bases to trimming and J lost 9 bases, with 18 bases between them. CDR1 is SEHNR, CDR2 FQNEAQ, per germline (reference sequence). The CDR3 bases are TGTGCCAGCAGCTCCTTGGGGCAGGGGATGGCCCAGTACTTC. Its protein is CASSSLGQGMAQYF.

The genes are TRBV21-1 and TRBJ2-1. TRBV21-1 is assigned pseudogene status. The CDR3 contains 10 residues. CDR3 coding DNA: TGTGCCACAACTACTAATGAGCAGTTCTTC. It codes for CATTTNEQFF.

V gene TRBV3-1 combines with J gene TRBJ2-1; 12 bases match TRBD2. The CDR3 has 15 residues. Germline V gene sequence: CDR1 LGHDT, CDR2 YNNKEL (reference sequence). The V segment lost 3 bases and the J segment 8 bases; nucleotides outside the gene matches: 5. The CDR3 loop is CASSHRTSGTYEQFF. The CDR3 DNA follows: TGTGCCAGCAGCCACAGGACTAGCGGGACCTATGAGCAGTTCTTC.

The V call is TRBV7-3, the J call TRBJ2-1; 10 bases agree with TRBD2. Losses at the gene ends were 6 bases for V and 10 bases for J; bases not matched to a gene: 12. CDR3 length: 15 residues. CDR1 is SGHTA, CDR2 FQGTGA, per germline. In DNA, the CDR3 is TGTGCCAGCAGTTCGGGGGCTAGCGGGAGAGGAGAGCAGTTCTTC. Translating gives CASSSGASGRGEQFF.

In this sample, this clonotype turned up a few times. The junction differs from germline at one of its ends, possibly a read error. The chain uses TRBV7-8 and TRBJ2-3; D is uncertain. The germline V gene encodes CDR1 SGHVS and CDR2 FQNEAQ. This CDR3 has 14 amino acids. The CDR3 region has the DNA TGTGCTAGCAGCTCCGTGCTCCATAGAAGTACGCAGTATTTT. Protein sequence: CASSSVLHRSTQYF.

This clonotype was seen more than once but under ten times. The chain recombines TRBV7-2 with TRBJ1-2; 8 bases match TRBD1. Germline values: CDR1 SGHTA, CDR2 FQGNSA. The junction had 7 bases not matched to a gene; V was cut back by 1 base and J by 0 bases. The length of the CDR3 is 17 residues. The CDR3, as DNA: TGTGCCAGCAGCTTAGGTTGGACAGGGTTAGCTAACTATGGCTACACCTTC. Translation: CASSLGWTGLANYGYTF.

Comment on this clonotype: A much larger clone lies one base from this, so it may be a read error. The chain combines TRBV20-1 with TRBJ2-5; D might be TRBD2 (6 bases). The V end was cut by 6 bases, the J end by 11 bases, with 16 bases between. CDR1 and CDR2 (germline): DFQATT, SNEGSKA (reference sequence). This CDR3 comprises 11 residues. The CDR3 here is CSAGGNNEQYF. The CDR3 DNA reads as TGCAGTGCCGGCGGGAACAATGAGCAGTACTTC.

The sample holds a few counts of this clonotype. The J gene is TRBJ1-2, the V gene TRBV29-1; a possible D gene is TRBD1 (5 bases). Trimming pared 6 bases from V and 6 bases from J, leaving 14 bases between. Germline V gene data show CDR1 as SQVTM and CDR2 as ANQGSEA. CDR3 size: 12 residues. The CDR3: CSVGTDFDGYTF. CDR3 DNA: TGCAGCGTCGGGACGGACTTCGATGGCTACACCTTC.

This CDR3 is CASSSPYQGRAGGDTQYF. DNA of the CDR3: TGTGCCAGCAGTTCACCCTATCAAGGAAGAGCGGGAGGAGATACGCAGTATTTT. J is TRBJ2-3 and V is TRBV12-3 or TRBV12-4; the match to TRBD2 covers 9 bases. The CDR3 covers 18 residues. The V segment lost 4 bases and the J segment 5 bases; nucleotides outside the gene matches: 16.

The chain combines TRBV27 with TRBJ2-3, with D possibly matching TRBD2 (6 bases). This CDR3 is 17 amino acids long. CDR1 and CDR2 (germline): MNHEY, SMNVEV (reference sequence). V dropped 4 bases and J dropped 3 bases, with 20 bases sitting between them. CDR3 loop: CASSSIRRGRGTDTQYF. The CDR3, as DNA: TGTGCCAGCAGTTCCATCCGTAGGGGACGGGGGACAGATACGCAGTATTTT.

The chain links TRBV29-1 to TRBJ2-7, with D uncertain. The CDR3 has 15 residues. Trimming stripped 8 bases from V and 1 base from J, with 21 bases between. Germline CDR1 and CDR2: SQVTM and ANQGSEA. DNA of the CDR3: TGCAGCATTCGGGCAGGACCACCTTTTTCCTACGAGCAGTACTTC. Protein sequence: CSIRAGPPFSYEQYF.

The chain uses TRBV6-2 or TRBV6-3 and TRBJ2-1, with 7 positions matching TRBD1. CDR1 is MNHEY, CDR2 SVGEGT, per germline. Trimming took 8 bases from V and 12 from J; bases not matched to a gene: 7. This CDR3 has 11 amino acids. For the CDR3, the DNA is TGTGCCAGCCGACAGGGTTTGGTGCAGTTCTTC. Its protein is CASRQGLVQFF.

The CDR3 DNA sequence: TGTGCCAGCAGTCACCCAGGGACAGCTTCCTACGAGCAGTACTTC. It codes for CASSHPGTASYEQYF. This chain uses TRBV12-3 or TRBV12-4 with TRBJ2-7; TRBD1 matches 7 bases. V dropped 5 bases and J dropped 1; count of bases not matched to a gene: 8. The CDR3 consists of 15 residues.

The V gene is TRBV6-6, the J gene TRBJ2-1, with 8 bases lining up with TRBD1. The CDR3 spans 14 residues. With 5 bases clipped from V and 7 bases from J, the junction kept 7 bases outside the gene matches. Germline CDR1 MNHNY, CDR2 SVGAGI (reference sequence). The DNA of the CDR3 is TGTGCCAGCAGTGGACAGGGAATAGAAAATGAGCAGTTCTTC. This translates into CASSGQGIENEQFF.

The gene calls are TRBV20-1 and TRBJ2-7; 8 positions match TRBD1. The J segment lost 4 bases and the V segment lost 5 bases, leaving 7 bases of the junction unmatched. The CDR3 runs to 13 residues. CDR1 is DFQATT and CDR2 is SNEGSKA in the germline V gene (reference sequence). This chain's CDR3 is CSAPPGQVYEQYF. In DNA form, the CDR3 reads TGCAGTGCTCCCCCGGGACAGGTTTACGAGCAGTACTTC.

This clonotype was seen ten or more times. The V gene is TRBV20-1, the J gene TRBJ2-1; TRBD1 matches 9 bases. The CDR3 has 15 residues. Germline V gene sequence: CDR1 DFQATT, CDR2 SNEGSKA (reference sequence). The ends lost 6 bases at V and 2 bases at J; junction bases unmatched: 8. Here the CDR3 reads CSAAADRGTYNEQFF. CDR3 in DNA: TGCAGTGCCGCAGCCGACAGGGGGACCTACAATGAGCAGTTCTTC.

The J gene is TRBJ2-7, the V gene TRBV5-1; no clear D gene. In germline, CDR1 is SGHRS, CDR2 YFSETQ. The CDR3 runs to 12 residues. The V and J ends lost 2 bases and 5 bases respectively, with 8 bases between them. CDR3 protein: CASSFEGHEQYF. The CDR3 coding sequence is TGCGCCAGCAGCTTTGAAGGGCACGAGCAGTACTTC.

The chain carries TRBV5-1 and TRBJ2-2; D is unresolved. V was shortened by 2 bases and J by 2 bases, with 7 bases between the two germline ends. The germline gives CDR1 SGHRS, CDR2 YFSETQ. The CDR3 has 14 residues. CDR3 coding DNA: TGCGCCAGCAGCTTACAACACAACACCGGGGAGCTGTTTTTT. This codes for CASSLQHNTGELFF.